The T cell receptor beta chain described here comes from a study of blood T cell repertoires in COVID-19 (dated by TCRdb to the early 2020s). With regard to the full study: Samples from collaborators originated in the United States, Italy and Spain and spanned both the acute and convalescent phases of COVID-19. Where available, HLA class I and class II types were obtained from metadata supplied by the sample provider rather than from assay-based typing. Deeply sampled blood TCRbeta repertoires from subjects exposed to, actively infected with, or recovered from COVID-19 were included in the dataset. The samples were drawn from the first 160 participants of the ongoing ImmuneRACE study and from 1,254 subjects provided by 6 global collaborators. The prospective study material was composed of cDNA or gDNA derived from T cells, B-cell-depleted T cells, or PBMCs. The repertoires were released in a freely available public database intended as a resource for research on the immune response to SARS-CoV-2. The sample metadata nearly always contained a de-identified subject ID, COVID-19 status, age in years and sex. What the work shows at the level of the full study, not this receptor alone: The quantity of clinical and demographic metadata differed by source and by participant and was supplied without curation.

TCRbeta CDR3 regions were amplified from genomic DNA using the immunoSEQ Assay, a bias-controlled multiplex PCR. The authors processed their data as follows. The number of nucleated cells in each sample was estimated from the amplification of reference gene primers within the assay. To quantify the absolute abundance of each unique TCRbeta CDR3 rearrangement, sequence reads were collapsed and filtered. For each sample, productive Simpson clonality was calculated by taking the square root of Simpson's diversity index across productive rearrangements. TCRdb took over this immuneACCESS table, retaining in-frame rearrangements with V and J assigned. Such tables are incomplete; in checked studies, under half of the missing clones stem from an unresolved V gene, and the remainder is unexplained. Clonal size and the V and J genes are those of that table, whereas D and trimming came from the DNA. The sample table lists nearly 350,000 clones, roughly 87% of them with a count of one. The ten biggest clones cover more than 0.9% of the sample.

This clone occurred once. Its specific antigen is unknown. Per-base quality was not reported, and no clone a single base away is much larger than it. Enrolling through a virtual design, the prospective study's participants ranged in age from roughly 18 to 89 years and lived across approximately 25 United States geographic areas. In the prospective study, participants were assigned to cohorts based on the clinical history participants reported in a screening survey and a study questionnaire. ImmuneRACE Cohort 3 recovered participants were defined by two consecutive negative NP/OP PCR tests, healthcare professional clearance, or symptom resolution. Each participant in the prospective study had whole blood, serum and a nasopharyngeal or oropharyngeal swab collected by mobile phlebotomists. Over a roughly 2-month period, participants in the prospective study had the option of providing additional blood draws and questionnaires. Prospective study blood samples were shipped either frozen or at room temperature before DNA extraction.

CDR1 is given as MDHEN and CDR2 as SYDVKM, both from the germline V gene. V gives up 4 bases and J gives up 5 bases, and the segment between their germline ends measures 14 bases. Spanning cysteine to phenylalanine, the CDR3 consists of 14 amino acids. CDR3 DNA is the only sequence kept; it has 42 bases, read in frame from the first base. The rearranged segments are TRBV28 and TRBJ2-5, with TRBD1 tentatively as D gene (6 bases match). The sequenced sample consisted of PBMCs or T cells enriched from blood (not recorded which). This receptor was obtained from a woman between 25 and 40 years old who had recovered from COVID-19. The nucleotide sequence is given as TGTGCCAGCAGTTCCGGACAGACTCGGGAGACCCAGTACTTC. Its protein is CASSSGQTRETQYF. The full variable domain, completed from the reference TRBV28 and TRBJ2-5 proteins outside the CDR3, reads DVKVTQSSRYLVKRTGEKVFLECVQDMDHENMFWYRQDPGLGLRLIYFSYDVKMKEKGDIPEGYSVSREKKERFSLILESASTNQTSMYLCASSSGQTRETQYFGPGTRLLVL.